The entry below gives a single T cell receptor (beta chain) sequence along with its context. These data belong to a study of blood T cell repertoires in COVID-19. In the study overall: Sites in the United States, Italy and Spain provided acute and convalescent COVID-19 samples. PBMCs, B-cell-depleted T cells, or T cells provided the cDNA or gDNA that made up the material.

Per the study methods: Nucleated cell counts were estimated from reference gene primer amplification. Only in-frame clones appear in the TCRdb table, and some are missing; sequencing was by immunoSEQ multiplex PCR. V, J and clone size are taken as reported in that table, and D and trimming were inferred from the DNA itself. The profile shows roughly 140,000 clones, approximately 90% of them singletons. The CDR3 loop spans 14 amino acids. The germline V gene has CDR1 SGHTA and CDR2 FQGTGA. V trimming: 5 bases; J trimming: 5 bases; junction bases outside the gene matches: 2. The receptor was isolated from a woman aged 55-75 years with active or convalescent COVID-19. The V gene is TRBV7-3, the J gene TRBJ2-1; TRBD2 agrees at 11 bases. The material sequenced was peripheral blood. The CDR3 here is CASSRGLADNEQFF. DNA for the CDR3: TGTGCCAGCAGCAGGGGACTAGCGGACAATGAGCAGTTCTTC.